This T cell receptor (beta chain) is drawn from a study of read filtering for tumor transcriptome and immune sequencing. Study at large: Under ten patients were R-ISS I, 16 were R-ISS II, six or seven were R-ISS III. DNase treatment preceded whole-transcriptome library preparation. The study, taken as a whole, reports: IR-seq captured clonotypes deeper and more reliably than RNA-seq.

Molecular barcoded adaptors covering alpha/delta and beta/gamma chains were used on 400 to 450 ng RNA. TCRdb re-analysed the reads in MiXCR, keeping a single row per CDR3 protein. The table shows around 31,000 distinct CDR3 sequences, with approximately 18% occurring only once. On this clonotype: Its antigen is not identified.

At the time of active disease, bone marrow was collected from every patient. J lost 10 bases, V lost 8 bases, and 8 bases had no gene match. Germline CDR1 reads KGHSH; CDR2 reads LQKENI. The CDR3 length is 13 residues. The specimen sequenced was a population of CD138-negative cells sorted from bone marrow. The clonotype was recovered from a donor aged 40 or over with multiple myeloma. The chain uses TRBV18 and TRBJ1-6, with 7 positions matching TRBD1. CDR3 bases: TGTGCCAGCCCACTCCAGGGGGGATCACCCCTCCACTTT. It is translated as CASPLQGGSPLHF.